This TCR beta chain was sequenced in a study of blood T cell repertoires in COVID-19. Background on the study: The United States, Italy and Spain were the sources of the acute and convalescent COVID-19 samples. T cells, B-cell-depleted T cells, or PBMCs provided the cDNA or gDNA that served as material.

Regarding this clone: The junction and the germline gene differ at one end; a read error may be behind it.

The CDR3 length is 12 residues. CDR1 and CDR2 (germline): MDHEN, SYDVKM. Original analysis: By means of reference gene primer amplification, nucleated cell counts were estimated. The table came from immunoSEQ multiplex PCR; TCRdb's copy has only in-frame clones and leaves some out. V, J and clone size are those of that table, while D and trimming were read from the DNA. The sample includes almost 55,000 clones, approximately 80% of them seen just once. The TCR was taken from a man over 45 with acute or convalescent COVID-19. What was sequenced was peripheral blood. This chain uses TRBV28 with TRBJ2-3, with D tentatively TRBD1 (7 bases). The CDR3 region has the DNA TGTGCCAGCAGTTTGGACAGGCGGGGCCCTGATTTT. Its protein product is CASSLDRRGPDF.